Given below is one T cell receptor (beta chain) in context. This clonotype was detected only a few times. The specificity of this receptor is unknown. No qualities accompany the bases; no much larger clone lies one base away. These data originate in a study of early T cells in non-severe SARS-CoV-2 infection (TCRdb year 2021). Study-level background: Bulk RNA from unsorted whole blood was used for TCR sequencing, so alpha and beta chains could not be paired. Broad study findings and their caveats: VDJdb matching was skewed toward anti-spike CD8 responses and likely underestimated virus-specific expansions by missing private and CD4 specificities.

Library preparation was by 5' RACE. Sequencer: NextSeq 500. To correct for sequencing error and PCR bias, the TCR library protocol tagged individual cDNA molecules with unique molecular identifiers. Both TCR alpha and beta chains were sequenced, and tight co-correlation was observed between alpha and beta sequence abundances in each sample. Processing in the source paper ran as follows. V gene, J gene and CDR3 annotation of TCR sequences was performed with Decombinator V4. TCRs were defined as expanded if a significant change between any two time points was detected under a Poisson model with p below 0.0001. TCR abundances were normalised to the total number of TCRs sequenced per sample and expressed as counts per million. TRAV1-2 paired with TRAJ12, TRAJ20 or TRAJ33 defined MAIT TCRs, while TRAV10 paired with TRAJ18 defined iNKT TCRs. VDJdb, accessed on 1 November 2021, was searched for TCRs annotated for CMV, EBV and SARS-CoV-2, and TCRs annotated for more than one antigen were excluded. TCRdb trimmed public reads at Q25 via fastp, called clones via MiXCR and kept in-frame beta chains. Each CDR3 protein appears once, grouped with its most common genes and DNA. TCRdb's processing, not the authors', yielded these V and J calls. This sample comprises tens of thousands of distinct CDR3 sequences, about 15% of them detected only once. Around 4.9% of the sample belongs to the ten largest clones.

Set within a cohort of healthcare workers in London, UK, this nested case-control study involved weekly PCR testing of nasopharyngeal swabs along with blood sampling. Healthcare workers were enrolled in the week of the UK lockdown, from 23 to 31 March 2020, and were followed every week for up to roughly 15 weeks. Relative to germline, V is 1 base shorter and J is 9 bases shorter, with 6 bases between their ends. The germline V gene yields SGHVS for CDR1 and FNYEAQ for CDR2. The CDR3 measures 11 amino acids from cysteine to phenylalanine. The retained sequence is limited to the CDR3, 33 bases, with the frame set at the first base.

The sequence is built from TRBV7-6 and TRBJ2-5, with the D gene call left open. Sequences were derived from whole blood, sampled at baseline. This clonotype was obtained from an adult who was a healthcare worker with PCR-confirmed SARS-CoV-2 infection or an uninfected control (not recorded which). The CDR3 has the sequence CASSLEAAQYF. The DNA sequence is TGTGCCAGCAGCTTAGAGGCGGCCCAGTACTTC.